This TCR beta chain was recorded in a study of shared clonotypes between healthy human individuals. Study summary: Serving as donors were two women and three men, whose ages spanned 18 to 49.

This CDR3 has 16 residues. Germline trimming cut 2 bases from V and 2 bases from J; bases unmatched to any gene: 7. The germline V gene has CDR1 SGHVS and CDR2 FQNEAQ. All donors were Caucasian adults living in Nashville, Tennessee. Replicate PCRs run on unsorted PBMC used about 300 ng DNA, which was 31,000 or so T cell genomes. In the authors' methods: Junction-only immunoSEQ data arrived without quality scores, meaning filtering differed. The protocol was immunoSEQ multiplex PCR, while the TCRdb copy is restricted to in-frame clones and leaves out a portion. The DNA gave D and trimming, while V, J and clone size come from that table. The table includes 470,000 or so clones, 81% detected once.

The sample consisted of PBMCs. V gene TRBV7-8 combines with J gene TRBJ2-7; 9 bases are a match to TRBD2. The sequence was collected from a woman in her thirties or forties in good health. Some clones in this sample may be carry-over from other donors' samples. The CDR3 here is CASSLSFAGGPYEQYF. The CDR3 region has the DNA TGTGCCAGCAGCTTAAGTTTCGCGGGAGGGCCCTACGAGCAGTACTTC.